These 24 T cell receptor beta chains were all obtained from the same sample, sequenced in a study of cytomegalovirus exposure and HLA in healthy donors. Researchers ran the PCR with 60 Vbeta and 13 Jbeta primers. Assay: immunoSEQ multiplex PCR; the TCRdb copy retains only in-frame clones and omits some. The sample lists over 150,000 clones, just over 75% occurring once. Sequencing input: PBMCs. All receptors come from a woman in her thirties in good health and CMV-seropositive.

The genes are TRBV9 and TRBJ2-7, with TRBD2 matching 10 bases. This CDR3 comprises 14 residues. The germline V gene has CDR1 SGDLS and CDR2 YYNGEE. V shed 2 bases and J 5 bases; nucleotides not matched to a gene: 4. CDR3 protein: CASSVSGRSDEQYF. In DNA form, the CDR3 reads TGTGCCAGCAGCGTTAGCGGGAGGTCCGACGAGCAGTACTTC. Combining the CDR3 with reference TRBV9 and TRBJ2-7 gives the whole variable domain DSGVTQTPKHLITATGQRVTLRCSPRSGDLSVYWYQQSLDQGLQFLIQYYNGEERAKGNILERFSAQQFPDLHSELNLSSLELGDSALYFCASSVSGRSDEQYFGPGTRLTVT.

This clone was counted between two and nine times. This chain links TRBV9 with TRBJ2-5, with 8 bases aligning to TRBD2. V shed 0 bases, J shed 4 bases, and the junction held 2 bases outside the gene matches. In germline, CDR1 is SGDLS, CDR2 YYNGEE. CDR3 size: 14 residues. CDR3 protein: CASSVVGLGETQYF. The CDR3 DNA sequence: TGTGCCAGCAGCGTAGTGGGACTAGGAGAGACCCAGTACTTC. Combining the CDR3 with reference TRBV9 and TRBJ2-5 gives the whole variable domain DSGVTQTPKHLITATGQRVTLRCSPRSGDLSVYWYQQSLDQGLQFLIQYYNGEERAKGNILERFSAQQFPDLHSELNLSSLELGDSALYFCASSVVGLGETQYFGPGTRLLVL.

This chain uses TRBV28 with TRBJ1-2; TRBD1 might be the D (5 bases). The CDR3 totals 14 residues. V lost 5 bases, J lost 4 bases, and 14 bases lay in between. The germline V gene encodes CDR1 MDHEN and CDR2 SYDVKM. The CDR3 coding sequence is TGTGCCAGCAGTCCGGGGGTAGGGCCCTATGGCTACACCTTC. Encoded protein: CASSPGVGPYGYTF.

CDR3 amino acids: CASSARDNSYPYEQYF. The CDR3 nucleotides read TGTGCCAGCAGTGCCCGGGACAATTCCTACCCCTACGAGCAGTACTTC. The chain employs TRBV27 and TRBJ2-7, with D possibly being TRBD1 (6 bases). Trimming stripped 5 bases from V and 2 bases from J, with 19 bases between. The CDR3 sequence is 16 residues long. Germline assignment: CDR1 MNHEY and CDR2 SMNVEV (reference sequence).

This clone was recorded a few times. The chain links TRBV6-4 to TRBJ2-3; 11 positions match TRBD2. Germline V CDR1 and CDR2: MRHNA, SNTAGT. After removal of 3 bases from V and 2 bases from J, the junction contained 4 bases not matched to a gene. The CDR3 runs to 16 residues. As DNA, the CDR3 is TGTGCCAGCAGTGAATCTAGCGGGAGGACCACAGATACGCAGTATTTT. Translation: CASSESSGRTTDTQYF.

This chain connects TRBV5-1 to TRBJ2-1, with D uncertain. The CDR3 is 13 amino acids. CDR1 and CDR2 from the germline V gene are SGHRS and YFSETQ. V lost 0 bases, J lost 12 bases, and 13 bases lay in between. In DNA form, the CDR3 reads TGCGCCAGCAGCTTGGCGGTGGCGGTTCGGCAGTTCTTC. Amino acids: CASSLAVAVRQFF.

V gene TRBV7-2 combines with J gene TRBJ1-1; D possibly corresponds to TRBD1 (6 bases). The V end lost 5 bases, the J end lost 4 bases, and 14 bases lay between the germline ends. Germline loops: CDR1 SGHTA, CDR2 FQGNSA. CDR3 size: 14 residues. CDR3 DNA sequence: TGTGCCAGCAGCCCTCGAACAGGGCCCACTGAAGCTTTCTTT. Translation: CASSPRTGPTEAFF.

The chain has TRBV29-1 and TRBJ2-1; TRBD2 is a possible D gene (7 bases). V was cut by 8 bases and J by 3 bases, with 17 bases left in between. Germline assignment: CDR1 SQVTM and CDR2 ANQGSEA. The CDR3 is 14 residues long. This chain's CDR3 is CSIQGGGFYNEQFF. DNA of the CDR3: TGCAGCATTCAAGGGGGGGGTTTCTACAATGAGCAGTTCTTC.

In this sample, this clone turned up once. The rearrangement links TRBV29-1 to TRBJ2-3; 10 bases agree with TRBD2. The CDR3 covers 17 residues. Germline V lookup: CDR1 SQVTM, CDR2 ANQGSEA. Losses at the gene ends were 4 bases for V and 0 bases for J; bases not matched to a gene: 10. The CDR3 sequence: CSVAPLAGATSTDTQYF. CDR3 in DNA: TGCAGCGTTGCCCCCCTAGCGGGAGCTACTAGCACAGATACGCAGTATTTT.

The genes are TRBV9 and TRBJ2-7; TRBD2 matches at 12 bases. The germline CDR1 and CDR2 sequences are SGDLS and YYNGEE. With V trimmed by 4 bases and J by 2 bases, 7 bases remained unmatched. CDR3 length equals 16 residues. Here the CDR3 reads CASSTTTSGGPYEQYF. The DNA for the CDR3 is TGTGCCAGCAGCACAACGACTAGCGGGGGACCCTACGAGCAGTACTTC.

The chain uses TRBV5-1 and TRBJ2-3; possible D gene TRBD2, 6 bases. This CDR3 region has 16 residues. The germline V gene has CDR1 SGHRS and CDR2 YFSETQ. The V gene lost 6 bases and the J gene lost 2 bases, with 19 bases spanning the gap. CDR3 region: CASTNVGGGLTDTQYF. The CDR3 coding sequence is TGCGCCAGCACCAACGTCGGGGGAGGACTCACAGATACGCAGTATTTT.

The CDR3 coding sequence is TGCAGCGTTTTTGAGGGGGCCTACAATGAGCAGTTCTTC. The encoded protein is CSVFEGAYNEQFF. The chain recombines TRBV29-1 with TRBJ2-1; possible D gene TRBD1, 6 bases. The V gene lost 5 bases and the J gene lost 2 bases, with 10 bases spanning the gap. Germline lookup yields CDR1 SQVTM and CDR2 ANQGSEA. The CDR3 is 13 amino acids.

Turning to this clone: The junction departs from germline at one end; a sequencing error may be responsible. The chain is built from TRBV25-1 and TRBJ2-1; 9 nucleotides agree with TRBD2. CDR3 length: 13 residues. The V gene's germline CDR1 is MGHDK and CDR2 SYGVNS. The CDR3 region has the DNA TGTGTCAGCGGGGGGACAGCGAACAATGAGCAGTTCTTC. This encodes CVSGGTANNEQFF.

V and J are TRBV2 and TRBJ2-3; D not certain. Germline CDR1 is SNHLY and CDR2 is FYNNEI. The V gene lost 6 bases and the J gene lost 2 bases, with 9 bases spanning the gap. The CDR3 length is 13 residues. CDR3 DNA sequence: TGTGCCAGCAGGACCGACTCCACAGATACGCAGTATTTT. This gives the protein CASRTDSTDTQYF.

V usage is TRBV6-5 and J usage is TRBJ2-1, with D tentatively TRBD2 (6 bases). V was pared by 1 base and J by 0 bases, with 10 bases between. The CDR3 sequence is 16 residues long. Germline lookup yields CDR1 MNHEY and CDR2 SVGAGI. The CDR3 nucleotides read TGTGCCAGCAGTTACTGGGCGGGGAGCTCCTACAATGAGCAGTTCTTC. Protein sequence: CASSYWAGSSYNEQFF.

This clone was seen a single time. CDR3 loop: CASSVAVGAYGYTF. CDR3 coding DNA: TGTGCCAGCAGCGTAGCGGTGGGGGCCTATGGCTACACCTTC. The chain couples TRBV9 to TRBJ1-2; D perhaps matches TRBD1 (6 bases). The CDR3 runs to 14 residues. Trimming left V 0 bases short and J 4 bases short, with 10 bases between. The germline gives CDR1 SGDLS, CDR2 YYNGEE.

This rearrangement joins TRBV7-9 to TRBJ2-5; no clear D. The CDR3 totals 14 residues. Between the trimmed V and J ends, which lost 5 bases and 6 bases, there was a span of 16 bases. Germline CDR1 SEHNR, CDR2 FQNEAQ (reference sequence). The CDR3 here is CASSPEAARKTQYF. The CDR3 coding sequence is TGTGCCAGCAGCCCAGAGGCGGCTCGGAAGACCCAGTACTTC.

The chain joins TRBV5-4 to TRBJ2-1, with TRBD2 matching over 12 bases. The junction had 14 bases not matched to a gene; V was cut back by 4 bases and J by 6 bases. The length of the CDR3 is 18 residues. CDR1 SGHNT and CDR2 YYREEE come from the germline V gene (reference sequence). CDR3 sequence (DNA): TGTGCCAGCAGCCCGACGACTAGCGGGAGTGCCCTTTCCAATGAGCAGTTCTTC. Protein sequence: CASSPTTSGSALSNEQFF.

The rearrangement links TRBV2 to TRBJ2-5; 7 bases agree with TRBD1. Germline lookup yields CDR1 SNHLY and CDR2 FYNNEI. Losses at the gene ends were 10 bases for V and 1 base for J; bases not matched to a gene: 9. This CDR3 has 14 residues. The CDR3 protein is CATRTPGGQETQYF. CDR3 DNA: TGTGCCACGCGCACCCCAGGGGGCCAAGAGACCCAGTACTTC.

J is TRBJ1-2 and V is TRBV14; 9 nucleotides align to TRBD1. This CDR3 spans 14 amino acids. The trim removed 4 bases at V and 3 bases at J, leaving 3 bases unmatched. CDR1 SGHDN and CDR2 FVKESK come from the germline V gene. The CDR3: CASSPGTGHYGYTF. The CDR3 nucleotides are TGTGCCAGCAGCCCCGGGACAGGGCACTATGGCTACACCTTC.

As DNA, the CDR3 is TGCAGCGTTGATAGTCTAGCGGCCGGGGAGCTGTTTTTT. It encodes CSVDSLAAGELFF. The V gene is TRBV29-1, the J gene TRBJ2-2; 7 nucleotides align to TRBD2. CDR3 length: 13 amino acids. Germline values: CDR1 SQVTM, CDR2 ANQGSEA. V shed 3 bases and J 6 bases; nucleotides not matched to a gene: 4.

The chain carries TRBV15 and TRBJ2-5, with D possibly matching TRBD2 (5 bases). CDR3 size: 15 residues. V dropped 1 base and J dropped 4 bases, with 13 bases sitting between them. Germline values: CDR1 LNHNV, CDR2 YYDKDF (reference sequence). The CDR3 sequence: CATSRAGLAVETQYF. The CDR3 nucleotides are TGTGCCACCAGCAGAGCCGGGCTAGCCGTAGAGACCCAGTACTTC.

This clone has only a few counts. The J gene is TRBJ1-1, the V gene TRBV7-3; D is uncertain. The CDR3 totals 13 residues. Germline CDR1 SGHTA, CDR2 FQGTGA. Trimming left V 0 bases short and J 2 bases short, with 4 bases between. For the CDR3, the DNA is TGTGCCAGCAGCTTAACCGGTAACACTGAAGCTTTCTTT. It codes for CASSLTGNTEAFF.

The chain uses TRBV28 and TRBJ1-5; 8 positions match TRBD1. Unmatched junction bases numbered 9, after V lost 6 bases and J lost 5 bases. The CDR3 runs to 15 residues. In germline, CDR1 is MDHEN, CDR2 SYDVKM. CDR3 in amino acids: CASSFNTGGDQPQHF. The DNA of the CDR3 is TGTGCCAGCAGCTTTAATACAGGGGGGGATCAGCCCCAGCATTTT.